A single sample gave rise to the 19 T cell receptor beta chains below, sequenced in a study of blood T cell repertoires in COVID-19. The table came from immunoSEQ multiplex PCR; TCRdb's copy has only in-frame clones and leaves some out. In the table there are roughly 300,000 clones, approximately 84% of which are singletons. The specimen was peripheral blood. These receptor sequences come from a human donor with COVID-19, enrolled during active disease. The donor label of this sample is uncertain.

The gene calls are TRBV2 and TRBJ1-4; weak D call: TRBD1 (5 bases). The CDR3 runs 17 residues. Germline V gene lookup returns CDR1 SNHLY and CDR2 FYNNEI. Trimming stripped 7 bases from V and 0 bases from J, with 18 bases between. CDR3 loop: CASNIGGAAATNEKLFF. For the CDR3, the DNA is TGTGCCAGCAACATAGGCGGGGCCGCTGCAACTAATGAAAAACTGTTTTTT.

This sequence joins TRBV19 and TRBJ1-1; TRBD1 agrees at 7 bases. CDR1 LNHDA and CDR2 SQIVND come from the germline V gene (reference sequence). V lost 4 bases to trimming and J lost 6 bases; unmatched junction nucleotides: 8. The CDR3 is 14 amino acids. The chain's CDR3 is CASSTQGRHAEAFF. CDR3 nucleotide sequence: TGTGCCAGTAGTACACAGGGGAGACACGCTGAAGCTTTCTTT. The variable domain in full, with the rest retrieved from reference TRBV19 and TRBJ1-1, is DGGITQSPKYLFRKEGQNVTLSCEQNLNHDAMYWYRQDPGQGLRLIYYSQIVNDFQKGDIAEGYSVSREKKESFPLTVTSAQKNPTAFYLCASSTQGRHAEAFFGQGTRLTVV.

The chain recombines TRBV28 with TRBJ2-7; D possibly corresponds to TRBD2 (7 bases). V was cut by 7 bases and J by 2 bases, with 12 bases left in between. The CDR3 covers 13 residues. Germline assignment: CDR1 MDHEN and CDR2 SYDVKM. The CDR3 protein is CASTEGGAYEQYF. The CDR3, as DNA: TGTGCCAGCACGGAGGGGGGGGCCTACGAGCAGTACTTC.

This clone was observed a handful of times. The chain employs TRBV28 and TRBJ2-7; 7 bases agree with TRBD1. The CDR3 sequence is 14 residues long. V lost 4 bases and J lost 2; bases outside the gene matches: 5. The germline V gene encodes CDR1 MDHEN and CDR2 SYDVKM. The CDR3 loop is CASSSGGWPYEQYF. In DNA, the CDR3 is TGTGCCAGCAGTTCAGGGGGATGGCCCTACGAGCAGTACTTC. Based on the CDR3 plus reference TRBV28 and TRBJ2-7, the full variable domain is DVKVTQSSRYLVKRTGEKVFLECVQDMDHENMFWYRQDPGLGLRLIYFSYDVKMKEKGDIPEGYSVSREKKERFSLILESASTNQTSMYLCASSSGGWPYEQYFGPGTRLTVT.

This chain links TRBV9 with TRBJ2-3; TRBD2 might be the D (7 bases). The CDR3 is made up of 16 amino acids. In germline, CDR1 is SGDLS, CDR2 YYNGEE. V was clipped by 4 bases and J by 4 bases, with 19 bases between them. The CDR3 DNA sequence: TGTGCCAGCAGCCCTAGGGGGGGCAGTAGCTCAGATACGCAGTATTTT. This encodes CASSPRGGSSSDTQYF. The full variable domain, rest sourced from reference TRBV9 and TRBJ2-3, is DSGVTQTPKHLITATGQRVTLRCSPRSGDLSVYWYQQSLDQGLQFLIQYYNGEERAKGNILERFSAQQFPDLHSELNLSSLELGDSALYFCASSPRGGSSSDTQYFGPGTRLTVL.

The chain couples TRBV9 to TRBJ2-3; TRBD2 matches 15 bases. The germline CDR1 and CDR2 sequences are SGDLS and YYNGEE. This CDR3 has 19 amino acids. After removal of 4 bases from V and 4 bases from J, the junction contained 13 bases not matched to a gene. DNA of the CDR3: TGTGCCAGCAGCCCGCGGACTAGCGGGAGGGCCGGGGGCTCAGATACGCAGTATTTT. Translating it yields CASSPRTSGRAGGSDTQYF.

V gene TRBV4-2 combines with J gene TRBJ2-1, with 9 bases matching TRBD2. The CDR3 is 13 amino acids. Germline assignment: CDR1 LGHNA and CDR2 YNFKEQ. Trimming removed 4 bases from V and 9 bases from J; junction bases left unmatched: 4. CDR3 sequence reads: CASSRETSGEQFF. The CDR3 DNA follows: TGTGCCAGCAGCCGAGAGACTAGCGGTGAGCAGTTCTTC.

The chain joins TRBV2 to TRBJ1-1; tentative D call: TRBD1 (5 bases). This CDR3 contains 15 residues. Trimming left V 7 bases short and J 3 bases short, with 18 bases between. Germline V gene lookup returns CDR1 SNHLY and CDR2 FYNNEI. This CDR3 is CASKASRVGHTEAFF. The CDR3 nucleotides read TGTGCCAGCAAGGCGAGCAGGGTTGGTCACACTGAAGCTTTCTTT. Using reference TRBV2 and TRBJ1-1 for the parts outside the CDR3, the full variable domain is EPEVTQTPSHQVTQMGQEVILRCVPISNHLYFYWYRQILGQKVEFLVSFYNNEISEKSEIFDDQFSVERPDGSNFTLKIRSTKLEDSAMYFCASKASRVGHTEAFFGQGTRLTVV.

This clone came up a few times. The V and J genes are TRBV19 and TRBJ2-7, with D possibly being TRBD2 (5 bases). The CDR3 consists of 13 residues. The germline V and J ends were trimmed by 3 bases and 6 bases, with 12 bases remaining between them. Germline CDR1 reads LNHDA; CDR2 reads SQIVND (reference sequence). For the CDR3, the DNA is TGTGCCAGTAGTATGGGGAGAACCGGCGAGCAGTACTTC. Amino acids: CASSMGRTGEQYF.

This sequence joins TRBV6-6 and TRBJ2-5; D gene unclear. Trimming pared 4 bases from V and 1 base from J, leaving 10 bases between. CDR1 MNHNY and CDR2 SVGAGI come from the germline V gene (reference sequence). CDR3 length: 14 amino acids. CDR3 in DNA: TGTGCCAGCAGTTTTGCGGCACGCCAAGAGACCCAGTACTTC. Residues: CASSFAARQETQYF.

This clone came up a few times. CDR3 bases: TGTGCCAGTAGTCCCAGGGGTATGATACAGCCCCAGCATTTT. Translated: CASSPRGMIQPQHF. The chain employs TRBV19 and TRBJ1-5; D might be TRBD1 (6 bases). Germline V gene data show CDR1 as LNHDA and CDR2 as SQIVND (reference sequence). CDR3 length: 14 amino acids. Trimming pared 5 bases from V and 7 bases from J, leaving 15 bases between.

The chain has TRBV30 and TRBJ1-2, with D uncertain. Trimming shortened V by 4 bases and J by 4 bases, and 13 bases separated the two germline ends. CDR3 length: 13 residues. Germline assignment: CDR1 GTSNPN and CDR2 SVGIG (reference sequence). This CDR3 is CAWKVQALYGYTF. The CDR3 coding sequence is TGTGCCTGGAAAGTCCAGGCCCTCTATGGCTACACCTTC. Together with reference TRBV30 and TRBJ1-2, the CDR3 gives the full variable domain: SQTIHQWPATLVQPVGSPLSLECTVEGTSNPNLYWYRQAAGRGLQLLFYSVGIGQISSEVPQNLSASRPQDRQFILSSKKLLLSDSGFYLCAWKVQALYGYTFGSGTRLTVV.

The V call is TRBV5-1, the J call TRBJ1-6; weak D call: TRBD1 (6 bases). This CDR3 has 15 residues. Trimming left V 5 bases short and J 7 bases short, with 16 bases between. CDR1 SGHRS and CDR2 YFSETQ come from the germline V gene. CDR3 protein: CASRADSFLNSPLHF. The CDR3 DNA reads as TGCGCCAGCAGGGCGGACAGCTTTCTAAATTCACCCCTCCACTTT. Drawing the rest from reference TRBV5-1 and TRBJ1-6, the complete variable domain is KAGVTQTPRYLIKTRGQQVTLSCSPISGHRSVSWYQQTPGQGLQFLFEYFSETQRNKGNFPGRFSGRQFSNSRSEMNVSTLELGDSALYLCASRADSFLNSPLHFGNGTRLTVT.

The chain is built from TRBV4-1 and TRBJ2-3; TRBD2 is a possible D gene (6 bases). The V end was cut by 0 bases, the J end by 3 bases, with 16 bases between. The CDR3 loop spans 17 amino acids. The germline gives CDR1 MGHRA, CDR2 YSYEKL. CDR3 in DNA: TGCGCCAGCAGCCAAGAGGGAACGGGAGATGGGACAGATACGCAGTATTTT. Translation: CASSQEGTGDGTDTQYF.

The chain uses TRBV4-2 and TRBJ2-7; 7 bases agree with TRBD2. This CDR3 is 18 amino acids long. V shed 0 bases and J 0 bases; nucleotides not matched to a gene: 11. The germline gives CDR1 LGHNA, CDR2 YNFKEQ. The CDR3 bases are TGTGCCAGCAGCCAAGAAAAGGGGTTAGCGGGTACCTCCTACGAGCAGTACTTC. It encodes CASSQEKGLAGTSYEQYF.

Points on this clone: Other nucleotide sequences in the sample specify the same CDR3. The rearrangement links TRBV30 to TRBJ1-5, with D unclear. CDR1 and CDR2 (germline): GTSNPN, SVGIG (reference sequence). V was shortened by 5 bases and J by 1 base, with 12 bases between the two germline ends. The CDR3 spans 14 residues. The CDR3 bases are TGTGCCTGGTCTCCGGGTCTAAGCAATCAGCCCCAGCATTTT. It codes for CAWSPGLSNQPQHF.

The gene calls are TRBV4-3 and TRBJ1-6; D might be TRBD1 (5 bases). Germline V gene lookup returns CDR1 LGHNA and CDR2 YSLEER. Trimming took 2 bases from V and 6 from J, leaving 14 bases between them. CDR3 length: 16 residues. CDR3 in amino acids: CASSQSDDRANSPLHF. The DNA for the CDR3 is TGCGCCAGCAGCCAATCGGACGACAGAGCTAATTCACCCCTCCACTTT.

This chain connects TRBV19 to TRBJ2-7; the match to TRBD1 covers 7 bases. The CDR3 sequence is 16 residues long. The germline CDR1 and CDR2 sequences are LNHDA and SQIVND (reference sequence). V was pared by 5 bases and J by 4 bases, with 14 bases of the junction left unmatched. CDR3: CASSYQQGPPWYEQYF. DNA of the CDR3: TGTGCCAGTAGTTACCAACAGGGGCCTCCGTGGTACGAGCAGTACTTC.

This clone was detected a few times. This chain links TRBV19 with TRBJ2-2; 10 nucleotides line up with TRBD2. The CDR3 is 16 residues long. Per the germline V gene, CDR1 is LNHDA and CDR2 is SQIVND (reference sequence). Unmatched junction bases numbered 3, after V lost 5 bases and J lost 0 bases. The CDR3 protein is CASSWTSGANTGELFF. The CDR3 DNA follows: TGTGCCAGTAGTTGGACTAGCGGAGCGAACACCGGGGAGCTGTTTTTT.